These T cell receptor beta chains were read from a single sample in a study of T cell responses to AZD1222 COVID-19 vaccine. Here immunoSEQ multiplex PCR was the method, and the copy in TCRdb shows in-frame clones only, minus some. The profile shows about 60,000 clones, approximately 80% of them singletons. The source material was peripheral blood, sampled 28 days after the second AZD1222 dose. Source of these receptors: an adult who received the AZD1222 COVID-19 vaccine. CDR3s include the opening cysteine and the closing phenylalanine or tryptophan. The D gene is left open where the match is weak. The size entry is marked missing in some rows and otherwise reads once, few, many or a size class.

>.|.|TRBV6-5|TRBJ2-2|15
CASTVAGLNTGELFF
TGTGCCAGCACCGTTGCGGGGCTAAACACCGGGGAGCTGTTTTTT
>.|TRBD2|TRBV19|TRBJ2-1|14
CASSGTRIYNEQFF
TGTGCCAGTAGTGGGACTAGGATTTACAATGAGCAGTTCTTC
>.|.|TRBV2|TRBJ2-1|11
CASRVYNEQFF
TGTGCCAGCAGAGTGTACAATGAGCAGTTCTTC
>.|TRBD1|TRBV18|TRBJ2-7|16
CASSPLSGQGAEEQYF
TGTGCCAGCTCACCACTGTCGGGGCAGGGGGCGGAAGAGCAGTACTTC
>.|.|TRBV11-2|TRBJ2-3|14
CASVGGLSTDTQYF
TGTGCCAGCGTGGGGGGCCTTAGCACAGATACGCAGTATTTT
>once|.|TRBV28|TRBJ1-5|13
CASRQGGNQPQHF
TGTGCCAGCAGACAGGGAGGAAATCAGCCCCAGCATTTT
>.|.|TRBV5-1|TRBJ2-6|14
CAPTRCSGANVLTF
TGCGCCCCGACGCGGTGCTCTGGGGCCAACGTCCTGACTTTC
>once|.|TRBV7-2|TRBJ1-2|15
CASSYDGVGGYGYTF
TGTGCCAGCAGCTACGACGGGGTAGGCGGGTATGGCTACACCTTC
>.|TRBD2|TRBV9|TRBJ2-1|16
CASSAAAGGLYNEQFF
TGTGCCAGCAGCGCGGCCGCGGGGGGTCTCTACAATGAGCAGTTCTTC
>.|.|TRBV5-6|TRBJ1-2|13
CASRPAGRIPYTF
TGTGCCAGCAGACCGGCAGGCCGGATACCCTACACCTTC
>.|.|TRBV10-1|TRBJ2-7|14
CASSEAGSSYEQYF
TGCGCCAGCAGTGAGGCAGGGTCAAGCTACGAGCAGTACTTC
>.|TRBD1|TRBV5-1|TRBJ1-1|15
CASRPGQDEYTEAFF
TGCGCCAGCCGGCCCGGACAGGACGAATACACTGAAGCTTTCTTT
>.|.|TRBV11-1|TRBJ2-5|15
CASRHTTGNQETQYF
TGTGCCAGCAGGCACACAACAGGGAACCAGGAGACCCAGTACTTC
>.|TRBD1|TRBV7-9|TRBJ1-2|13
CASSLGTDDRVHF
TGTGCCAGCAGCTTGGGGACAGACGATCGCGTCCACTTC
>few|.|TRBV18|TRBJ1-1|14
CASSPQGKGTEAFF
TGTGCCAGCTCACCACAGGGGAAGGGCACTGAAGCTTTCTTT
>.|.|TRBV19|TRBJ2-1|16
CASTKTTGRGYNEQFF
TGTGCCAGTACCAAAACGACAGGGAGGGGGTACAATGAGCAGTTCTTC
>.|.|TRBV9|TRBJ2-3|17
CASSVEDAGAYTDTQYF
TGTGCCAGCAGCGTAGAAGATGCGGGGGCTTACACAGATACGCAGTATTTT
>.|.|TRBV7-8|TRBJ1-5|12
CASTMTGQPQHF
TGTGCCAGCACCATGACAGGTCAGCCCCAGCATTTT
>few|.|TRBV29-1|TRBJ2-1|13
CSVPGLTFGEQFF
TGCAGCGTTCCGGGACTGACATTCGGTGAGCAGTTCTTC
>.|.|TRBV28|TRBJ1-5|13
CAHADGSYQPQHF
TGTGCCCACGCGGACGGCTCCTATCAGCCCCAGCATTTT
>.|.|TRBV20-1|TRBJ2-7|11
CSAPAWNEQYF
TGCAGTGCTCCCGCTTGGAACGAGCAGTACTTC
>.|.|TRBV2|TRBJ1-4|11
CASSEDEKLFF
TGTGCCAGCTCGGAGGATGAAAAACTGTTTTTT
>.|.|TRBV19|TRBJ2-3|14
CASSKQRFGDTQYF
TGTGCCAGTAGTAAACAGCGCTTTGGAGATACGCAGTATTTT
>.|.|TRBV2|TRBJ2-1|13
CASSKDAYNEQFF
TGTGCCAGCAGTAAGGACGCCTACAATGAGCAGTTCTTC
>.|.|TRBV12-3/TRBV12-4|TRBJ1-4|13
CASSIGASEKLFF
TGTGCCAGCAGCATAGGGGCCTCTGAAAAACTGTTTTTT
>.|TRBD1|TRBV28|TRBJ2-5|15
CASRAMTGGAETQYF
TGTGCCAGCAGGGCGATGACAGGGGGTGCAGAGACCCAGTACTTC
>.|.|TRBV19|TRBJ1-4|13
CASSRRRGEKLFF
TGTGCCAGTAGTAGGAGACGTGGGGAAAAACTGTTTTTT
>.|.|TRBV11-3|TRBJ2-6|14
CASRGLSGANVLTF
TGTGCCAGCAGGGGCCTCTCTGGGGCCAACGTCCTGACTTTC
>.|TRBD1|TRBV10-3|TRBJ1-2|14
CAIRLAGGEDGYTF
TGTGCCATCAGGTTAGCAGGGGGCGAGGATGGCTACACCTTC
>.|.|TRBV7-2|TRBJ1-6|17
CASSLFAQSSYNSPLHF
TGTGCCAGCAGCTTATTCGCACAGAGCTCCTATAATTCACCCCTCCACTTT
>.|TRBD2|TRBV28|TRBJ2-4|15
CASSSSGGAENIQYF
TGTGCCAGCAGTTCTAGCGGGGGGGCGGAAAACATTCAGTACTTC
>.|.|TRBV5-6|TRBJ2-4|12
CASSLARVGEYF
TGTGCCAGCAGCTTGGCCCGGGTCGGGGAGTACTTC